The next 17 T cell receptor beta chains were all read from a single sample in a study of a mutant IDH1 vaccine in newly diagnosed glioma. Which antigens these TCRs recognize remains unknown. Measured with immunoSEQ multiplex PCR; TCRdb has only the in-frame clones, and not every one. Seen here are roughly 61,000 clones, about 80% observed once, and the top ten hold 5.9%. As to time point: week 11, during vaccination. Vaccination used 300 ug of mutant IDH1 20-mer peptide per dose, with topical imiquimod. The sequencing here drew on PBMCs, taken from a glioma patient whose treatment included an IDH1 peptide vaccine. The receptors were sampled from a man in his fifties with glioma.

This chain joins TRBV28 and TRBJ2-6; the match to TRBD1 covers 7 bases. Germline CDR1 and CDR2: MDHEN and SYDVKM. V gave up 8 bases and J gave up 2 bases; unmatched junction bases: 3. The CDR3 is 14 residues long. Written as DNA, the CDR3 is TGTGCCAGCTTTCAGGGGGCTGGGGCCAACGTCCTGACTTTC. Encoded protein: CASFQGAGANVLTF. Complete variable domain (other parts from reference TRBV28 and TRBJ2-6): DVKVTQSSRYLVKRTGEKVFLECVQDMDHENMFWYRQDPGLGLRLIYFSYDVKMKEKGDIPEGYSVSREKKERFSLILESASTNQTSMYLCASFQGAGANVLTFGAGSRLTVL.

This chain links TRBV6-6 with TRBJ2-1, with 9 bases matching TRBD2. V was pared by 7 bases and J by 7 bases, with 11 bases of the junction left unmatched. This CDR3 has 15 residues. Germline CDR1 MNHNY, CDR2 SVGAGI (reference sequence). The CDR3 nucleotides read TGTGCCAGCACCTCGGGGGCGGGGGGGCCAAATGAGCAGTTCTTC. As protein: CASTSGAGGPNEQFF.

The chain combines TRBV2 with TRBJ1-2; D gene uncertain. V was pared by 8 bases and J by 0 bases, with 13 bases between. The V gene's germline CDR1 is SNHLY and CDR2 FYNNEI. This CDR3 comprises 14 residues. This chain's CDR3 is CASVFGASNYGYTF. As DNA, the CDR3 is TGTGCCAGCGTTTTCGGAGCTTCTAACTATGGCTACACCTTC. The full variable domain, completed using reference TRBV2 and TRBJ1-2, is EPEVTQTPSHQVTQMGQEVILRCVPISNHLYFYWYRQILGQKVEFLVSFYNNEISEKSEIFDDQFSVERPDGSNFTLKIRSTKLEDSAMYFCASVFGASNYGYTFGSGTRLTVV.

The V gene is TRBV6-1, the J gene TRBJ2-7, with 11 bases lining up with TRBD2. The germline CDR1 and CDR2 sequences are MNHNS and SASEGT. The CDR3 totals 17 residues. J gave up 3 bases and V 0 bases, and 7 bases lay outside the gene matches. The CDR3 bases are TGTGCCAGCAGTGAAGCAGGGCTAGCGGGGGGCCTCTACGAGCAGTACTTC. Translating it yields CASSEAGLAGGLYEQYF.

J is TRBJ2-1 and V is TRBV7-8, with TRBD2 identical over 7 bases. Looked up from germline, CDR1 is SGHVS and CDR2 is FQNEAQ. The CDR3 runs 14 residues. With V trimmed by 0 bases and J by 6 bases, 2 bases remained unmatched. DNA of the CDR3: TGTGCCAGCAGCTTAGCCCTAGCGGCCAATGAGCAGTTCTTC. It is translated as CASSLALAANEQFF.

This chain joins TRBV15 and TRBJ1-5; TRBD1 aligns across 10 bases. Germline trimming cut 7 bases from V and 5 bases from J; bases unmatched to any gene: 8. Germline CDR1 reads LNHNV; CDR2 reads YYDKDF (reference sequence). The CDR3 length is 15 residues. DNA for the CDR3: TGTGCCACCAACACCGGGACAGGGGTGGATCAGCCCCAGCATTTT. Translation gives CATNTGTGVDQPQHF.

The chain uses TRBV5-1 and TRBJ2-7, with D perhaps given as TRBD1 or TRBD2 (5 bases each). V was shortened by 2 bases and J by 0 bases, with 12 bases between the two germline ends. Germline lookup yields CDR1 SGHRS and CDR2 YFSETQ. The CDR3 is 15 residues long. CDR3 region: CASSFPGRVSYEQYF. CDR3 bases: TGCGCCAGCAGCTTCCCGGGACGGGTCTCCTACGAGCAGTACTTC.

This clone was counted a single time. The chain has TRBV5-6 and TRBJ2-7, with 8 bases identical to TRBD1. Trimming took 3 bases from V and 3 from J; bases not matched to a gene: 11. The CDR3 runs 16 residues. Germline V CDR1 and CDR2: SGHDT, YYEEEE. For the CDR3, the DNA is TGTGCCAGCAGCTCAGTAGGACAGGGTGGGAGCTACGAGCAGTACTTC. The encoded protein is CASSSVGQGGSYEQYF. Full variable domain (rest looked up from reference TRBV5-6 and TRBJ2-7): DAGVTQSPTHLIKTRGQQVTLRCSPKSGHDTVSWYQQALGQGPQFIFQYYEEEERQRGNFPDRFSGHQFPNYSSELNVNALLLGDSALYLCASSSVGQGGSYEQYFGPGTRLTVT.

The CDR3: CASSFGRTAEAFF. The DNA for the CDR3 is TGTGCCAGCAGCTTTGGGAGAACGGCTGAAGCTTTCTTT. The genes are TRBV7-9 and TRBJ1-1; D remains unclear. Germline V gene sequence: CDR1 SEHNR, CDR2 FQNEAQ (reference sequence). The CDR3 length is 13 residues. V was cut by 3 bases and J by 6 bases, with 11 bases left in between.

The chain employs TRBV9 and TRBJ2-2, with D hard to call. In germline, CDR1 is SGDLS, CDR2 YYNGEE. The CDR3 length is 11 residues. Trimming stripped 4 bases from V and 7 bases from J, with 5 bases between. For the CDR3, the DNA is TGTGCCAGCAGCTCAGACGGGGAGCTGTTTTTT. This sequence encodes CASSSDGELFF. Looking up the rest from reference TRBV9 and TRBJ2-2 gives the full variable domain: DSGVTQTPKHLITATGQRVTLRCSPRSGDLSVYWYQQSLDQGLQFLIQYYNGEERAKGNILERFSAQQFPDLHSELNLSSLELGDSALYFCASSSDGELFFGEGSRLTVL.

This sequence joins TRBV6-1 and TRBJ1-2, with 7 bases fitting TRBD1. Germline V gives CDR1 MNHNS, CDR2 SASEGT. With 7 bases clipped from V and 2 bases from J, the junction kept 10 bases outside the gene matches. This CDR3 has 15 amino acids. CDR3 nucleotide sequence: TGTGCCAGCACCGCCTACAGGGGCTCCAACTATGGCTACACCTTC. It codes for CASTAYRGSNYGYTF.

The chain joins TRBV9 to TRBJ1-6, with D unclear. V gave up 4 bases and J gave up 7 bases, with 15 bases separating them. Germline lookup yields CDR1 SGDLS and CDR2 YYNGEE. This CDR3 comprises 15 residues. The CDR3 reads CASSPQLESNSPLHF. The CDR3 DNA reads TGTGCCAGCAGCCCTCAGTTGGAGAGCAATTCACCCCTCCACTTT.

V usage is TRBV10-3 and J usage is TRBJ2-3; 7 bases agree with TRBD1. The CDR3 has 15 residues. J gave up 2 bases and V 4 bases, and 6 bases lay outside the gene matches. Germline V CDR1 and CDR2: ENHRY, SYGVKD. The DNA for the CDR3 is TGTGCCATCAGTGGAGGACAGGAGGTCACAGATACGCAGTATTTT. The encoded protein is CAISGGQEVTDTQYF.

The chain uses TRBV5-4 and TRBJ2-6; D call uncertain. Looked up from germline, CDR1 is SGHNT and CDR2 is YYREEE (reference sequence). The V end was cut by 3 bases, the J end by 0 bases, with 10 bases between. There are 16 residues in the CDR3. DNA of the CDR3: TGTGCCAGCAGCTATGACTGGAGCTCTGGGGCCAACGTCCTGACTTTC. Translated: CASSYDWSSGANVLTF. Together with reference TRBV5-4 and TRBJ2-6, the CDR3 gives the full variable domain: ETGVTQSPTHLIKTRGQQVTLRCSSQSGHNTVSWYQQALGQGPQFIFQYYREEENGRGNFPPRFSGLQFPNYSSELNVNALELDDSALYLCASSYDWSSGANVLTFGAGSRLTVL.

This chain links TRBV6-6 with TRBJ1-4; D is uncertain. Germline CDR1 MNHNY, CDR2 SVGAGI (reference sequence). V was shortened by 8 bases and J by 6 bases, with 16 bases between the two germline ends. There are 14 residues in the CDR3. The CDR3 bases are TGTGCCAGCGGTAACCGGGAGCCTCATGAAAAACTGTTTTTT. The encoded protein is CASGNREPHEKLFF.

This clone was seen only a few times. This sequence joins TRBV9 and TRBJ2-1, with no clear D. The V end was cut by 3 bases, the J end by 9 bases, with 10 bases between. Germline-derived CDR1 and CDR2 are SGDLS and YYNGEE. The CDR3 length is 12 residues. For the CDR3, the DNA is TGTGCCAGCAGCGGACTTTACGGTGAGCAGTTCTTC. Its protein is CASSGLYGEQFF.

This chain connects TRBV7-9 to TRBJ2-1; TRBD1 agrees at 7 bases. Germline assignment: CDR1 SEHNR and CDR2 FQNEAQ (reference sequence). The V segment lost 1 base and the J segment 5 bases; nucleotides outside the gene matches: 5. This CDR3 contains 15 residues. The CDR3 DNA sequence: TGTGCCAGCAGCTTAGTAGGGGGCATGGACAATGAGCAGTTCTTC. This gives the protein CASSLVGGMDNEQFF.